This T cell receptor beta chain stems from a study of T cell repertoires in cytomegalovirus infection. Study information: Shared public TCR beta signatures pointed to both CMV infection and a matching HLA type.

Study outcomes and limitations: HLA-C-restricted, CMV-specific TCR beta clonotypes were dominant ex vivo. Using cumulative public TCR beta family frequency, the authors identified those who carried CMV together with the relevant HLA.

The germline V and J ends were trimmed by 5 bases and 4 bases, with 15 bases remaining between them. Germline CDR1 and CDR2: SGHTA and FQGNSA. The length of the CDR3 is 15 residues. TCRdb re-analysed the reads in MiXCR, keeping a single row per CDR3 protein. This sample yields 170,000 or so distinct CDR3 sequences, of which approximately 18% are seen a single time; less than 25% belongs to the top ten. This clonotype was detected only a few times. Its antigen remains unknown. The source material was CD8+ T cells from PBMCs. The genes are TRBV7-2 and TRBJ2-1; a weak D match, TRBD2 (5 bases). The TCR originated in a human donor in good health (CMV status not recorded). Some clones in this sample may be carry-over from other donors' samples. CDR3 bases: TGTGCCAGCAGCGTGGAGGTGACATGGTACAATGAGCAGTTCTTC. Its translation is CASSVEVTWYNEQFF.